This T cell receptor beta chain was recovered during a study of control samples from healthy donors and cancer patients. The J segment lost 7 bases and the V segment lost 0 bases, leaving 6 bases of the junction unmatched. The V gene's germline CDR1 is KGHSH and CDR2 LQKENI. CDR3 size: 15 residues. The protocol was immunoSEQ multiplex PCR, while the TCRdb copy is restricted to in-frame clones and leaves out a portion. Among 80,000 or so clones, 94% were seen once, and the ten largest hold about 6%. The sample comprised blood. The V call is TRBV18, the J call TRBJ1-5; 7 bases align to TRBD1. The TCR comes from a woman aged 40-49 years in good health. This CDR3 reads CASSPPGRGGQPQHF. CDR3 nucleotide sequence: TGTGCCAGCTCACCACCAGGCAGGGGGGGACAGCCCCAGCATTTT.